This T cell receptor (beta chain) was profiled in a study of cytomegalovirus exposure and HLA in healthy donors. This CDR3 is 13 amino acids long. Germline-derived CDR1 and CDR2 are LNHDA and SQIVND (reference sequence). The junction had 8 bases not matched to a gene; V was cut back by 2 bases and J by 12 bases. Study-wide findings and caveats: A later analysis associated some 18,000 TCR beta sequences with HLA alleles at a 0.05 false discovery rate. The authors later linked a missense DCLRE1C variant to TCR beta V- and J-gene trimming.

In the case of this clone: The antigen remains unidentified.

PCR primers comprised 60 Vbeta and 13 Jbeta primers. The table came from immunoSEQ multiplex PCR; TCRdb's copy has only in-frame clones and leaves some out. The profile shows 150,000 to 200,000 clones, around 81% of them singletons. Sequencing used PBMCs. This sequence joins TRBV19 and TRBJ2-7; TRBD1 matches 9 bases. The receptor comes from a young man in good health and CMV-seronegative. CDR3 in amino acids: CASSIRTGDRPYF. The CDR3 region has the DNA TGTGCCAGTAGTATACGGACAGGGGACAGGCCGTACTTC.